Shown below are 23 T cell receptor beta chains from a single sample sequenced in a study of identical twins. One entry per CDR3 protein, called by TCRdb with MiXCR from the 5' RACE reads. The sample yields 690,000 or so distinct CDR3 sequences, 8.5% to 9% seen once. These data also featured in a second study, about yellow fever vaccine responses in identical twins.

The sequenced sample consisted of PBMCs. These receptor sequences come from a woman aged 18-35 years in good health.

The genes are TRBV28 and TRBJ2-5; no clear D. The germline V gene encodes CDR1 MDHEN and CDR2 SYDVKM. The germline V and J ends were trimmed by 2 bases and 3 bases, with 4 bases remaining between them. The CDR3 extends over 12 amino acids. CDR3 region: CASSLVEETQYF. DNA of the CDR3: TGTGCCAGCAGTTTAGTCGAAGAGACCCAGTACTTC.

The chain uses TRBV7-2 and TRBJ2-5; 8 bases line up with TRBD2. CDR1 is SGHTA and CDR2 is FQGNSA in the germline V gene. V shed 5 bases and J 5 bases; nucleotides not matched to a gene: 10. The CDR3 has 15 residues. This chain's CDR3 is CASSPLAGVRETQYF. CDR3 nucleotides: TGTGCCAGCAGCCCTCTAGCGGGCGTTAGGGAGACCCAGTACTTC.

This clonotype was seen a handful of times. The V gene is TRBV3-1, the J gene TRBJ2-7; 12 bases agree with TRBD2. The CDR3 totals 16 residues. Trimming took 4 bases from V and 0 from J; bases not matched to a gene: 4. The germline CDR1 and CDR2 sequences are LGHDT and YNNKEL (reference sequence). The CDR3 DNA reads TGTGCCAGCAGCCGAGGACTAGCGGGGAACTCCTACGAGCAGTACTTC. This encodes CASSRGLAGNSYEQYF.

The sample holds a few counts of this clonotype. The gene calls are TRBV7-9 and TRBJ2-2, with no clear D. The CDR3 totals 13 residues. Trimming stripped 11 bases from V and 6 bases from J, with 16 bases between. Germline CDR1 is SEHNR and CDR2 is FQNEAQ (reference sequence). The DNA for the CDR3 is TGTGCCGGATCCCCAATGGGTGCCGGGGAGCTGTTTTTT. This sequence encodes CAGSPMGAGELFF. Variable domain in full (rest from reference TRBV7-9 and TRBJ2-2): DTGVSQNPRHKITKRGQNVTFRCDPISEHNRLYWYRQTLGQGPEFLTYFQNEAQLEKSRLLSDRFSAERPKGSFSTLEIQRTEQGDSAMYLCAGSPMGAGELFFGEGSRLTVL.

The chain links TRBV7-9 to TRBJ1-2; TRBD1 is a possible D gene (5 bases). The germline V gene encodes CDR1 SEHNR and CDR2 FQNEAQ (reference sequence). The CDR3 is 13 amino acids. V gave up 5 bases and J gave up 2 bases, with 9 bases separating them. The CDR3 loop reads CASSGAVNYGYTF. The CDR3 DNA reads TGTGCCAGCAGCGGGGCAGTGAACTATGGCTACACCTTC.

This clonotype was detected only a few times. The gene calls are TRBV7-2 and TRBJ2-3; TRBD2 matches at 11 bases. Germline V gene sequence: CDR1 SGHTA, CDR2 FQGNSA. V shed 1 base, J shed 7 bases, and the junction held 7 bases outside the gene matches. This CDR3 has 16 amino acids. In DNA, the CDR3 is TGTGCCAGCAGCTTAGGGGGGACTAGCGGTTATAATACGCAGTATTTT. It specifies CASSLGGTSGYNTQYF. Filled out from reference TRBV7-2 and TRBJ2-3, the complete variable domain reads GAGVSQSPSNKVTEKGKDVELRCDPISGHTALYWYRQSLGQGLEFLIYFQGNSAPDKSGLPSDRFSAERTGGSVSTLTIQRTQQEDSAVYLCASSLGGTSGYNTQYFGPGTRLTVL.

This clonotype was picked up many times. V gene TRBV12-3 or TRBV12-4 combines with J gene TRBJ2-5; 11 nucleotides match TRBD2. V lost 3 bases to trimming and J lost 4 bases; unmatched junction nucleotides: 13. The CDR3 runs 18 residues. CDR3 nucleotides: TGTGCCAGCAGTTTCCTATCACAGACTAGCGGGGTACCAGAGACCCAGTACTTC. Translation gives CASSFLSQTSGVPETQYF.

Many counts were recorded for this clonotype. The V and J genes are TRBV6-5 and TRBJ1-1; TRBD1 matches at 8 bases. The germline gives CDR1 MNHEY, CDR2 SVGAGI. The length of the CDR3 is 17 residues. With V trimmed by 1 base and J by 0 bases, 7 bases remained unmatched. CDR3 bases: TGTGCCAGCAGTTACTACCGGACAGGGCCTATGAACACTGAAGCTTTCTTT. It specifies CASSYYRTGPMNTEAFF.

This clonotype showed up many times. The chain has TRBV2 and TRBJ2-2, with no clear D. The length of the CDR3 is 13 residues. Between the trimmed V and J ends, which lost 7 bases and 6 bases, there was a span of 12 bases. Germline values: CDR1 SNHLY, CDR2 FYNNEI. The CDR3 DNA reads TGTGCCAGCATGGGGATTAACGCCGGGGAGCTGTTTTTT. Protein product: CASMGINAGELFF.

In this sample, this clonotype turned up many times. This chain links TRBV25-1 with TRBJ1-1; 8 nucleotides match TRBD1. J lost 6 bases, V lost 3 bases, and 12 bases had no gene match. CDR3 size: 16 residues. The V gene's germline CDR1 is MGHDK and CDR2 SYGVNS. The CDR3 region is CASSDQQGVLGAEAFF. CDR3 sequence (DNA): TGTGCCAGCAGTGACCAACAGGGGGTCTTGGGGGCTGAAGCTTTCTTT.

This clonotype was seen ten or more times. The chain carries TRBV7-9 and TRBJ1-1; D gene ambiguous. This CDR3 spans 13 amino acids. Germline assignment: CDR1 SEHNR and CDR2 FQNEAQ (reference sequence). V lost 2 bases and J 0 bases, leaving 4 bases between the germline ends. The CDR3 loop reads CASSLRLNTEAFF. CDR3 coding DNA: TGTGCCAGCAGCTTACGGTTGAACACTGAAGCTTTCTTT.

The rearrangement joins TRBV3-1 to TRBJ2-5; no reliable D call. V was cut by 2 bases and J by 1 base, with 11 bases left in between. Germline CDR1 and CDR2: LGHDT and YNNKEL (reference sequence). The CDR3 totals 15 residues. The CDR3 coding sequence is TGTGCCAGCAGCCAACCTAAAGGCGGCCAAGAGACCCAGTACTTC. Protein: CASSQPKGGQETQYF.

Worth noting for this clonotype: One end of the junction does not line up with germline, which may come from a read error. The chain couples TRBV2 to TRBJ2-7; D gene uncertain. The CDR3 extends over 12 amino acids. From germline, CDR1 is SNHLY and CDR2 FYNNEI. The CDR3, as DNA: TGTGCCAGCAGTGAATCCTCCCACGAGCAGTACTTC. Residues: CASSESSHEQYF.

This chain uses TRBV5-6 with TRBJ2-1, with D possibly TRBD1 on 6 matching bases. Germline V gene data show CDR1 as SGHDT and CDR2 as YYEEEE. V was cut by 1 base and J by 0 bases, with 11 bases left in between. This CDR3 contains 16 residues. The CDR3 DNA reads as TGTGCCAGCAGCTTGTTGGGGGCGAGCTCCTACAATGAGCAGTTCTTC. Translated: CASSLLGASSYNEQFF.

The sample holds a few counts of this clonotype. DNA for the CDR3: TGTGCCAGCCTCTTAACCTGGGGGGAGCTGTTTTTT. This encodes CASLLTWGELFF. J is TRBJ2-2 and V is TRBV2; D call uncertain. Trimming stripped 8 bases from V and 8 bases from J, with 12 bases between. The CDR3 extends over 12 amino acids. From germline, CDR1 is SNHLY and CDR2 FYNNEI. Drawing the rest from reference TRBV2 and TRBJ2-2, the complete variable domain is EPEVTQTPSHQVTQMGQEVILRCVPISNHLYFYWYRQILGQKVEFLVSFYNNEISEKSEIFDDQFSVERPDGSNFTLKIRSTKLEDSAMYFCASLLTWGELFFGEGSRLTVL.

This clonotype was counted between two and nine times. V and J are TRBV12-3 or TRBV12-4 and TRBJ1-2, with 11 bases fitting TRBD1. CDR3 size: 17 residues. The V gene end was trimmed by 6 bases and the J gene end by 4 bases; junction bases not matched to a gene: 13. CDR3 region: CASSILGTGGGSYGYTF. Here the CDR3 DNA reads TGTGCCAGCAGCATTTTGGGGACAGGGGGAGGGAGCTATGGCTACACCTTC.

The table lists this clonotype with a few counts. The V gene is TRBV28, the J gene TRBJ2-2, with D unresolved. Germline V gene lookup returns CDR1 MDHEN and CDR2 SYDVKM. V lost 6 bases and J 7 bases, leaving 18 bases between the germline ends. The CDR3 is 15 amino acids. The CDR3 sequence: CASSTLDALGGELFF. CDR3 sequence (DNA): TGTGCCAGCAGCACTCTCGACGCCCTGGGCGGGGAGCTGTTTTTT.

This clonotype was counted only a few times. V usage is TRBV27 and J usage is TRBJ2-4; weak D call: TRBD2 (6 bases). Trimming shortened V by 5 bases and J by 0 bases, and 11 bases separated the two germline ends. CDR1 is MNHEY and CDR2 is SMNVEV in the germline V gene (reference sequence). The CDR3 covers 15 residues. The DNA of the CDR3 is TGTGCCAGCAGTCGGTCGGGACTAGCCAAAAACATTCAGTACTTC. Its protein product is CASSRSGLAKNIQYF.

The chain joins TRBV20-1 to TRBJ2-7; TRBD2 matches at 8 bases. CDR1 is DFQATT and CDR2 is SNEGSKA in the germline V gene (reference sequence). CDR3 length: 13 residues. The trim removed 3 bases at V and 0 bases at J, leaving 1 base unmatched. In DNA, the CDR3 is TGCAGTGCTAGGGGACTAGTCTCCTACGAGCAGTACTTC. Translating it yields CSARGLVSYEQYF.

This clonotype was counted ten times or more. The chain carries TRBV16 and TRBJ2-1, with D unclear. With 4 bases removed from V and 10 bases from J, the gap between germline ends came to 11 bases. The CDR3 runs to 12 residues. Germline CDR1 and CDR2: KGHSY and FQNENV. The CDR3 protein is CASSPPTQEQFF. CDR3 sequence (DNA): TGTGCCAGCAGCCCACCTACCCAAGAGCAGTTCTTC. Full variable domain (outside the CDR3, taken from reference TRBV16 and TRBJ2-1): GEEVAQTPKHLVRGEGQKAKLYCAPIKGHSYVFWYQQVLKNEFKFLISFQNENVFDETGMPKERFSAKCLPNSPCSLEIQATKLEDSAVYFCASSPPTQEQFFGPGTRLTVL.

V and J are TRBV10-3 and TRBJ2-2; the D gene is possibly TRBD1 (6 bases). The CDR3 totals 16 residues. Germline assignment: CDR1 ENHRY and CDR2 SYGVKD. V lost 3 bases and J lost 4, with 15 bases in between. The chain's CDR3 is CAISDQTGSGTGELFF. Written as DNA, the CDR3 is TGTGCCATCAGTGATCAAACAGGGTCTGGCACCGGGGAGCTGTTTTTT.

The chain joins TRBV20-1 to TRBJ2-2; 8 bases are shared with TRBD2. V dropped 5 bases and J dropped 2; count of bases not matched to a gene: 7. The germline gives CDR1 DFQATT, CDR2 SNEGSKA (reference sequence). The CDR3 is 15 residues long. Here the CDR3 reads CSAVERGPNTGELFF. CDR3 nucleotide sequence: TGCAGTGCTGTCGAGCGGGGGCCCAACACCGGGGAGCTGTTTTTT.

This clonotype was found many times. The rearrangement links TRBV7-9 to TRBJ2-3, with 9 bases fitting TRBD1. Trimming removed 5 bases from V and 2 bases from J; junction bases left unmatched: 11. This CDR3 is built from 17 residues. The germline V gene encodes CDR1 SEHNR and CDR2 FQNEAQ (reference sequence). CDR3 loop: CASSRRTTGGVTDTQYF. The CDR3 nucleotides read TGTGCCAGCAGCCGGCGGACGACAGGGGGTGTCACAGATACGCAGTATTTT.